The 25 T cell receptor beta chains listed next were all sequenced from one sample in a study of OX40 agonist ivuxolimab in advanced cancers. The library relied on the immunoSEQ multiplex PCR assay. TCRdb carries this immuneACCESS record with in-frame sequences only. Its versions omit some clonotypes, under half of them owing to an unresolved V gene in the studies checked, with the rest unexplained. The sample records tens of thousands of clones, about four fifths of which are singletons. The ten largest clones capture roughly an eighth of the sample. This specimen was CD4+ or CD8+ T cells sorted from blood, taken in a trial of the OX40 agonist ivuxolimab. All receptors come from an adult with an advanced solid tumor such as melanoma, head and neck, liver or kidney cancer.

This clone was recorded a few times. This sequence joins TRBV2 and TRBJ2-7; D is undetermined. V was clipped by 4 bases and J by 5 bases, with 12 bases between them. Germline V gives CDR1 SNHLY, CDR2 FYNNEI. The CDR3 is 13 amino acids. The CDR3 is CASSVSGVHEQYF. The CDR3 DNA is TGTGCCAGCAGTGTAAGTGGGGTCCACGAGCAGTACTTC.

The chain carries TRBV15 and TRBJ1-1; perhaps TRBD1 as D (5 bases). Trimming removed 5 bases at V and 1 base at J, with 14 bases between. Per the germline V gene, CDR1 is LNHNV and CDR2 is YYDKDF (reference sequence). The CDR3 extends over 15 amino acids. The CDR3 loop is CATSPGGRGNTEAFF. CDR3 DNA sequence: TGTGCCACCAGCCCCGGGGGAAGGGGGAACACTGAAGCTTTCTTT. Supplemented by reference TRBV15 and TRBJ1-1, the full variable domain reads DAMVIQNPRYQVTQFGKPVTLSCSQTLNHNVMYWYQQKSSQAPKLLFHYYDKDFNNEADTPDNFQSRRPNTSFCFLDIRSPGLGDTAMYLCATSPGGRGNTEAFFGQGTRLTVV.

V usage is TRBV2 and J usage is TRBJ1-6; the match to TRBD1 covers 7 bases. The germline V gene encodes CDR1 SNHLY and CDR2 FYNNEI. The CDR3 contains 15 residues. With 7 bases clipped from V and 5 bases from J, the junction kept 8 bases outside the gene matches. The CDR3 is CASIRDSTDNSPLHF. For the CDR3, the DNA is TGTGCCAGCATCCGGGACAGCACGGATAATTCACCCCTCCACTTT.

The V call is TRBV2, the J call TRBJ2-1; D might be TRBD2 (5 bases). CDR3 length: 14 residues. V was clipped by 5 bases and J by 5 bases, with 13 bases between them. Germline CDR1 is SNHLY and CDR2 is FYNNEI. The CDR3 here is CASSPRGFDNEQFF. For the CDR3, the DNA is TGTGCCAGCAGTCCCCGCGGGTTCGACAATGAGCAGTTCTTC.

The chain employs TRBV10-3 and TRBJ2-1, with TRBD2 as a possible D gene (6 bases). Germline V gives CDR1 ENHRY, CDR2 SYGVKD. The CDR3 sequence is 15 residues long. V lost 6 bases and J lost 3, with 15 bases in between. The CDR3 protein is CAISPGDRGYNEQFF. The DNA for the CDR3 is TGTGCCATCAGCCCGGGAGATAGGGGCTACAATGAGCAGTTCTTC.

V usage is TRBV5-4 and J usage is TRBJ2-1, with TRBD2 identical over 7 bases. The CDR3 runs 13 residues. Germline loops: CDR1 SGHNT, CDR2 YYREEE (reference sequence). Germline trimming cut 2 bases from V and 10 bases from J; bases unmatched to any gene: 6. The CDR3 reads CASSFGLVPEQFF. CDR3 nucleotide sequence: TGTGCCAGCAGCTTTGGACTAGTCCCCGAGCAGTTCTTC.

The chain's CDR3 is CASTPGRVGYTF. In nucleotides, the CDR3 is TGTGCCAGCACTCCAGGTCGGGTGGGCTACACCTTC. The gene calls are TRBV6-1 and TRBJ1-2; D ambiguous. V was trimmed by 7 bases and J by 8 bases, leaving 14 bases between them. This CDR3 comprises 12 residues. Germline V lookup: CDR1 MNHNS, CDR2 SASEGT.

The gene calls are TRBV7-3 and TRBJ1-1; unclear D gene. Germline V gene sequence: CDR1 SGHTA, CDR2 FQGTGA. The CDR3 contains 13 residues. V lost 5 bases to trimming and J lost 4 bases, with 11 bases between them. The CDR3 DNA follows: TGTGCCAGCAGCGCCAGTGCGATCACTGAAGCTTTCTTT. As protein: CASSASAITEAFF.

This clone was counted once. The V and J genes are TRBV19 and TRBJ2-3; 7 bases align to TRBD1. The CDR3 spans 15 residues. Germline V gene sequence: CDR1 LNHDA, CDR2 SQIVND (reference sequence). V lost 2 bases to trimming and J lost 4 bases; unmatched junction nucleotides: 6. CDR3 region: CASSIYGTVPDTQYF. The CDR3 DNA follows: TGTGCCAGTAGTATATATGGGACAGTTCCAGATACGCAGTATTTT.

The rearrangement uses TRBV6-1 and TRBJ1-6; D is unclear. The CDR3 is made up of 12 amino acids. Germline values: CDR1 MNHNS, CDR2 SASEGT. V was pared by 4 bases and J by 10 bases, with 8 bases between. Here the CDR3 reads CASSGVSSPLHF. The CDR3 nucleotides read TGTGCCAGCAGTGGGGTATCCTCACCCCTCCACTTT.

This sequence joins TRBV9 and TRBJ2-2; 8 positions match TRBD1. The J segment lost 6 bases and the V segment lost 3 bases, leaving 7 bases of the junction unmatched. There are 15 residues in the CDR3. Germline-derived CDR1 and CDR2 are SGDLS and YYNGEE. The CDR3: CASSARGRGPGELFF. The CDR3 DNA reads TGTGCCAGCAGCGCCAGGGGGCGGGGCCCCGGGGAGCTGTTTTTT.

This clone appeared once. The chain carries TRBV10-3 and TRBJ1-5; D is perhaps TRBD1 (5 bases). This CDR3 has 17 amino acids. Germline V gene sequence: CDR1 ENHRY, CDR2 SYGVKD. Trimming removed 3 bases at V and 9 bases at J, with 24 bases between. The CDR3 nucleotides read TGTGCCATCAGTGAACGAACACTCAGGGATGGTAACCCGCCCCAGCATTTT. It specifies CAISERTLRDGNPPQHF.

The chain combines TRBV6-5 with TRBJ1-4, with no clear D. With 5 bases removed from V and 10 bases from J, the gap between germline ends came to 14 bases. Germline CDR1 reads MNHEY; CDR2 reads SVGAGI. The CDR3 has 13 residues. CDR3 region: CASSEAGSGKLFF. As DNA, the CDR3 is TGTGCCAGCAGTGAAGCCGGGTCTGGAAAACTGTTTTTT.

This clone was recorded once. The rearrangement joins TRBV7-9 to TRBJ2-7, with TRBD2 identical over 9 bases. Losses at the gene ends were 6 bases for V and 0 bases for J; bases not matched to a gene: 6. This CDR3 has 15 residues. The germline gives CDR1 SEHNR, CDR2 FQNEAQ (reference sequence). In DNA form, the CDR3 reads TGTGCCAGCAGACGCACGACTAGCGGCTCCTACGAGCAGTACTTC. It is translated as CASRRTTSGSYEQYF.

The chain joins TRBV19 to TRBJ1-4; D remains ambiguous. The V end was cut by 8 bases, the J end by 8 bases, with 12 bases between. Germline V lookup: CDR1 LNHDA, CDR2 SQIVND (reference sequence). CDR3 length: 12 amino acids. The DNA of the CDR3 is TGTGCCAGTGGATTCCTCAGGGAAAAACTGTTTTTT. It translates to CASGFLREKLFF.

The J gene is TRBJ1-1, the V gene TRBV6-5, with a weak D call TRBD1 (5 bases). This CDR3 spans 14 amino acids. Trimming left V 5 bases short and J 1 base short, with 11 bases between. Germline lookup yields CDR1 MNHEY and CDR2 SVGAGI. The CDR3 DNA follows: TGTGCCAGCAGTCTAATGGGGGGGAACACTGAAGCTTTCTTT. Residues: CASSLMGGNTEAFF.

V usage is TRBV7-8 and J usage is TRBJ1-2, with a weak D call TRBD1 (6 bases). Trimming stripped 5 bases from V and 2 bases from J, with 15 bases between. The CDR3 consists of 15 residues. In germline, CDR1 is SGHVS, CDR2 FQNEAQ. CDR3 in amino acids: CASSPRGAVNYGYTF. The CDR3 nucleotides read TGTGCCAGCAGCCCTCGGGGGGCGGTGAACTATGGCTACACCTTC.

V gene TRBV5-1 combines with J gene TRBJ2-3, with 7 bases aligning to TRBD2. CDR3 length: 12 residues. Germline lookup yields CDR1 SGHRS and CDR2 YFSETQ. Unmatched junction bases numbered 0, after V lost 7 bases and J lost 1 base. CDR3 residues: CASGGGTDTQYF. DNA for the CDR3: TGCGCCAGCGGGGGGGGCACAGATACGCAGTATTTT.

This chain connects TRBV27 to TRBJ1-4; 8 bases agree with TRBD1. Germline loops: CDR1 MNHEY, CDR2 SMNVEV (reference sequence). The CDR3 is made up of 16 amino acids. V was pared by 4 bases and J by 5 bases, with 9 bases of the junction left unmatched. In DNA, the CDR3 is TGTGCCAGCAGTTCCCTCCAGCGGGACAGGAATGAAAAACTGTTTTTT. Protein sequence: CASSSLQRDRNEKLFF.

The V call is TRBV18, the J call TRBJ1-4, with D perhaps TRBD1 (6 bases). Trimming took off 4 bases at V and 5 bases at J, with 17 bases between the two ends. The CDR3 is 16 residues long. Per the germline V gene, CDR1 is KGHSH and CDR2 is LQKENI. CDR3 residues: CASSRDGQGLNEKLFF. For the CDR3, the DNA is TGTGCCAGCTCACGGGACGGGCAGGGGCTAAATGAAAAACTGTTTTTT.

The chain links TRBV11-2 to TRBJ2-7, with D hard to call. Germline values: CDR1 SGHAT, CDR2 FQNNGV. The CDR3 length is 16 residues. Deletions cut 5 bases from V and 4 bases from J, with 21 bases between. The CDR3 DNA reads TGTGCCAGCAGCCCGTCCATCCGGGTCGATGAATACGAGCAGTACTTC. Its translation is CASSPSIRVDEYEQYF.

The chain recombines TRBV7-8 with TRBJ2-1; no firm D call. The germline V and J ends were trimmed by 2 bases and 7 bases, with 12 bases remaining between them. Germline CDR1 is SGHVS and CDR2 is FQNEAQ. This CDR3 contains 14 residues. The CDR3 loop is CASSLTPARNEQFF. DNA of the CDR3: TGTGCCAGCAGCTTAACCCCTGCCAGGAATGAGCAGTTCTTC. The full variable domain, rest sourced from reference TRBV7-8 and TRBJ2-1, is GAGVSQSPRYKVAKRGQDVALRCDPISGHVSLFWYQQALGQGPEFLTYFQNEAQLDKSGLPSDRFFAERPEGSVSTLKIQRTQQEDSAVYLCASSLTPARNEQFFGPGTRLTVL.

The chain links TRBV28 to TRBJ1-4; D gene ambiguous. The V gene's germline CDR1 is MDHEN and CDR2 SYDVKM. V shed 1 base and J shed 2 bases, with 5 bases lying between them. This CDR3 spans 14 amino acids. The CDR3 DNA follows: TGTGCCAGCAGTTTATTGTCGACTAATGAAAAACTGTTTTTT. It yields the protein CASSLLSTNEKLFF.

CDR3 sequence (DNA): TGTGCCAGCAGTCCCGCGGGGGGAGATACGCAGTATTTT. Amino acid sequence: CASSPAGGDTQYF. The genes are TRBV7-3 and TRBJ2-3, with 8 bases fitting TRBD2. The CDR3 totals 13 residues. V lost 6 bases to trimming and J lost 5 bases; unmatched junction nucleotides: 4. The germline V gene has CDR1 SGHTA and CDR2 FQGTGA.

V usage is TRBV5-4 and J usage is TRBJ2-1; 11 bases are a match to TRBD2. The germline CDR1 and CDR2 sequences are SGHNT and YYREEE (reference sequence). CDR3 size: 16 residues. V shed 0 bases and J 4 bases; nucleotides not matched to a gene: 3. The CDR3 DNA sequence: TGTGCCAGCAGCTTGGGACTAGCGGGACGATACAATGAGCAGTTCTTC. Translating gives CASSLGLAGRYNEQFF.